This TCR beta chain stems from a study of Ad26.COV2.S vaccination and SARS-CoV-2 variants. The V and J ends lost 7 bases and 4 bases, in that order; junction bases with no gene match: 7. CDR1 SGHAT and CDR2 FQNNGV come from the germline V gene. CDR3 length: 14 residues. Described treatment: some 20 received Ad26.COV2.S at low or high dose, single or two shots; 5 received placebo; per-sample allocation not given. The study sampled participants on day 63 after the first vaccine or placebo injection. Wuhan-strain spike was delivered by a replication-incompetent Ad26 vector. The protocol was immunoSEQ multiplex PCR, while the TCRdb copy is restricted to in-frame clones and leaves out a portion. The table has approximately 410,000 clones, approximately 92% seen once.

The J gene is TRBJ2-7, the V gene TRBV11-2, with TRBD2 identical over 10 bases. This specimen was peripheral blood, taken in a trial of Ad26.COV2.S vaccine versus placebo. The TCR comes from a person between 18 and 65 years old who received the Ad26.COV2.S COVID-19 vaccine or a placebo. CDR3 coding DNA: TGTGCCAGCACCCCGGGACTAGCGCTTTACGAGCAGTACTTC. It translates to CASTPGLALYEQYF.